These 13 T cell receptor beta chains came from one sample sequenced in a study of control samples from healthy donors and cancer patients. Sequencing used immunoSEQ multiplex PCR; TCRdb keeps in-frame clones, though not all of them. This sample has around 170,000 clones, with around 87% found just once. Sequencing used blood. The receptors stem from a woman in her forties or fifties in good health.

V and J are TRBV29-1 and TRBJ2-1, with 11 bases lining up with TRBD2. Germline V CDR1 and CDR2: SQVTM, ANQGSEA. With V trimmed by 1 base and J by 6 bases, 8 bases remained unmatched. CDR3 length: 16 residues. The CDR3 loop reads CSVEGRLAGRGNEQFF. As DNA, the CDR3 is TGCAGCGTTGAAGGGAGACTAGCGGGAAGGGGCAATGAGCAGTTCTTC.

This clone was found once. V usage is TRBV28 and J usage is TRBJ1-2; D remains ambiguous. The V gene lost 11 bases and the J gene lost 0 bases, with 7 bases spanning the gap. CDR1 MDHEN and CDR2 SYDVKM come from the germline V gene. The CDR3 has 11 amino acids. The CDR3 DNA follows: TGTGCCGGAGCCTCTAACTATGGCTACACCTTC. Protein sequence: CAGASNYGYTF.

J is TRBJ2-4 and V is TRBV9, with TRBD2 as a possible D gene (6 bases). Trimming shortened V by 4 bases and J by 0 bases, and 17 bases separated the two germline ends. Germline CDR1 SGDLS, CDR2 YYNGEE. The CDR3 sequence is 17 residues long. The chain's CDR3 is CASSSGGRTLAKNIQYF. CDR3 DNA: TGTGCCAGCAGCTCTGGGGGGAGAACTTTAGCCAAAAACATTCAGTACTTC.

The chain has TRBV6-6 and TRBJ1-5; D not resolved. Germline V gives CDR1 MNHNY, CDR2 SVGAGI (reference sequence). The V gene lost 6 bases and the J gene lost 4 bases, with 10 bases spanning the gap. The CDR3 is made up of 13 amino acids. CDR3 region: CASSLQENQPQHF. CDR3 coding DNA: TGTGCCAGCAGCCTCCAGGAGAATCAGCCCCAGCATTTT.

The chain links TRBV28 to TRBJ1-2; 11 bases agree with TRBD1. The CDR3 is 16 amino acids. CDR1 MDHEN and CDR2 SYDVKM come from the germline V gene. The ends lost 4 bases at V and 4 bases at J; junction bases unmatched: 8. CDR3 residues: CASSSRTGGWGYGYTF. CDR3 nucleotide sequence: TGTGCCAGCAGTTCACGGACAGGGGGCTGGGGCTATGGCTACACCTTC.

This clone was detected only once. The gene calls are TRBV10-3 and TRBJ2-7; D remains ambiguous. The CDR3 is 15 amino acids. Deletions cut 7 bases from V and 3 bases from J, with 19 bases between. Germline CDR1 and CDR2: ENHRY and SYGVKD. Written as DNA, the CDR3 is TGTGCCATCACCATGGGCCCTCCCCCCGACTACGAGCAGTACTTC. Translating gives CAITMGPPPDYEQYF.

This rearrangement joins TRBV27 to TRBJ1-1; unclear D gene. The CDR3 spans 15 residues. The V and J ends lost 8 bases and 6 bases respectively, with 22 bases between them. The germline CDR1 and CDR2 sequences are MNHEY and SMNVEV (reference sequence). CDR3 nucleotide sequence: TGTGCCAGCCGCCTCTCGTACAATACCGGGGCTGAAGCTTTCTTT. Encoded protein: CASRLSYNTGAEAFF.

This rearrangement joins TRBV28 to TRBJ2-7, with 9 bases identical to TRBD1. Germline V gene sequence: CDR1 MDHEN, CDR2 SYDVKM. V shed 7 bases and J 3 bases; nucleotides not matched to a gene: 7. The CDR3 runs to 14 residues. CDR3: CASTVWGQGYEQYF. DNA of the CDR3: TGTGCCAGCACAGTTTGGGGACAGGGCTACGAGCAGTACTTC.

This rearrangement joins TRBV28 to TRBJ1-1; tentative D call: TRBD1 (5 bases). The germline V and J ends were trimmed by 3 bases and 10 bases, with 12 bases remaining between them. The CDR3 covers 12 residues. The germline V gene encodes CDR1 MDHEN and CDR2 SYDVKM. The CDR3 loop reads CASSFGTSGAFF. CDR3 sequence (DNA): TGTGCCAGCAGTTTCGGGACCTCAGGAGCTTTCTTT.

The rearrangement uses TRBV7-3 and TRBJ1-2; weak D call: TRBD1 (5 bases). The germline V and J ends were trimmed by 2 bases and 8 bases, with 15 bases remaining between them. The CDR3 loop spans 14 amino acids. In germline, CDR1 is SGHTA, CDR2 FQGTGA. The CDR3 DNA follows: TGTGCCAGCAGCTTACGGGGCACGGGTCGCGGCTACACCTTC. Translated: CASSLRGTGRGYTF.

The chain couples TRBV28 to TRBJ1-5; weak D call: TRBD1 (5 bases). Trimming took off 2 bases at V and 1 base at J, with 12 bases between the two ends. The CDR3 loop spans 16 amino acids. The germline gives CDR1 MDHEN, CDR2 SYDVKM. The chain's CDR3 is CASSLLGQLSNQPQHF. The CDR3 region has the DNA TGTGCCAGCAGTTTACTCGGACAATTGAGCAATCAGCCCCAGCATTTT.

CDR3 in DNA: TGTGCCAGCAGTTATCCGGGACACAGAGCGAAGAATGAAAAACTGTTTTTT. Translation: CASSYPGHRAKNEKLFF. This sequence joins TRBV6-2 or TRBV6-3 and TRBJ1-4, with D tentatively TRBD1 (6 bases). The germline V gene has CDR1 MNHEY and CDR2 SVGEGT. Trimming stripped 3 bases from V and 5 bases from J, with 19 bases between. The CDR3 length is 17 residues.

The chain combines TRBV6-5 with TRBJ2-7; D is possibly TRBD1 (6 bases). Trimming took off 2 bases at V and 5 bases at J, with 10 bases between the two ends. Per germline, CDR1 MNHEY and CDR2 SVGAGI. This CDR3 has 13 amino acids. CDR3 coding DNA: TGTGCCAGCAGTTACGGACAGAGGAACGAGCAGTACTTC. Translated: CASSYGQRNEQYF.